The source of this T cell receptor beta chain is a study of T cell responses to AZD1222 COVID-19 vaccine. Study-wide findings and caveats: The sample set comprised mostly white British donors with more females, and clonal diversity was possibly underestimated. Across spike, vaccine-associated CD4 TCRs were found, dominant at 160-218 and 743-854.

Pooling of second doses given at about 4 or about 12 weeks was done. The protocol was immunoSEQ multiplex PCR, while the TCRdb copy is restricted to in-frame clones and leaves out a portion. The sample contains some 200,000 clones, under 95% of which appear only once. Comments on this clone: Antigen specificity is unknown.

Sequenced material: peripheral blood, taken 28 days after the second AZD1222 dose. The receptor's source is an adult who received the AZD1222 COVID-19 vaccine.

CDR3 sequence: CASSYDPGGTEAFF. The CDR3 DNA sequence: TGTGCCAGCAGTTACGATCCGGGAGGCACTGAAGCTTTCTTT. V and J are TRBV6-5 and TRBJ1-1, with D unclear. CDR1 and CDR2 (germline): MNHEY, SVGAGI. Trimming removed 2 bases from V and 4 bases from J, with 11 bases in between. The CDR3 contains 14 residues.